This T cell receptor beta chain appears in the sequencing data of a study of T cell repertoires in cytomegalovirus infection. Study-wide context: Public TCR beta signatures were indicative of both CMV infection and a matching HLA type. Findings of the study overall: HLA-C-restricted TCR beta clonotypes specific for CMV led the ex vivo response. Identification of carriers of CMV plus the relevant HLA was achieved through cumulative public TCR beta family frequency.

This clonotype appeared many times. Its target is not known. TCRdb recomputed calls from the reads with MiXCR, one row per CDR3 protein. The sample consists of around 70,000 distinct CDR3 sequences, 3.5% to 4% of them appearing once. V lost 5 bases and J lost 5, with 13 bases in between. The CDR3 loop spans 13 amino acids. Germline V gives CDR1 SGHTA, CDR2 FQGNSA. Sequenced: PBMCs. The sequence was collected from a human donor in good health (CMV status not recorded). Some clones in this sample may be carry-over from other donors' samples. This chain links TRBV7-2 with TRBJ2-7, with D possibly matching TRBD2 (5 bases). CDR3 bases: TGTGCCAGCAGCCCAAGAGGGAAGAACGAGCAGTACTTC. As protein: CASSPRGKNEQYF. The variable domain in full, with the rest retrieved from reference TRBV7-2 and TRBJ2-7, is GAGVSQSPSNKVTEKGKDVELRCDPISGHTALYWYRQSLGQGLEFLIYFQGNSAPDKSGLPSDRFSAERTGGSVSTLTIQRTQQEDSAVYLCASSPRGKNEQYFGPGTRLTVT.